The rows below give T cell receptor beta chains drawn from one sample of a study of cytomegalovirus exposure and HLA in healthy donors. Sequenced by immunoSEQ multiplex PCR; TCRdb stores in-frame clones only, minus some. The sample includes 200,000 to 250,000 clones, around nine tenths of them seen just once. Source material: PBMCs. These receptors originate from a woman aged 18-30 years in good health and CMV-seronegative. Each CDR3 is given with its conserved first and last residue. Fields, in order: J gene, clone size, V gene, D gene, CDR3 protein, CDR3 DNA. A D gene is named only where the DNA matches it firmly. Clone size, where shown, is once, few, many, or a class for clones that have expanded.

>TRBJ1-2|NA|TRBV4-1|NA
CASSQEQGVYGYTF
TGCGCCAGCAGCCAAGAACAAGGGGTCTATGGCTACACCTTC
>TRBJ1-1|NA|TRBV7-2|NA
CASSSLHRAEAFF
TGTGCCAGCAGCTCCCTACATCGGGCTGAAGCTTTCTTT
>TRBJ2-1|NA|TRBV5-1|TRBD2
CASSIGTSGINEQFF
TGCGCCAGCAGTATCGGGACTAGCGGAATTAATGAGCAGTTCTTC
>TRBJ1-3|NA|TRBV4-1|NA
CASSQDRWSSGNTIYF
TGTGCCAGCAGCCAAGATCGGTGGAGCTCTGGAAACACCATATATTTT
>TRBJ2-7|NA|TRBV27|NA
CASSPWTTYEQYF
TGTGCCAGCAGTCCCTGGACTACCTACGAGCAGTACTTC
>TRBJ2-7|NA|TRBV4-3|TRBD2
CASSQDRDLTGTSDEQYF
TGCGCCAGCAGCCAAGATCGGGATCTAACCGGGACTAGCGACGAGCAGTACTTC
>TRBJ1-2|NA|TRBV10-3|NA
CAIGEFSGNYGYTF
TGTGCCATCGGAGAGTTTTCGGGAAACTATGGCTACACCTTC
>TRBJ2-3|NA|TRBV6-5|NA
CASSYGSLTDTQYF
TGTGCCAGCAGTTACGGCTCTCTCACAGATACGCAGTATTTT
>TRBJ2-1|once|TRBV7-9|NA
CASSFFRGNEQFF
TGTGCCAGCAGCTTTTTCCGGGGAAATGAGCAGTTCTTC
>TRBJ2-1|NA|TRBV2|NA
CATGGSSYNEQFF
TGTGCCACAGGGGGGAGCTCCTACAATGAGCAGTTCTTC
>TRBJ2-7|NA|TRBV7-9|TRBD1
CASSLTGGTFEEQYF
TGTGCCAGCAGCTTAACAGGGGGGACTTTTGAGGAGCAGTACTTC
>TRBJ1-1|NA|TRBV13|TRBD1
CASSSRTGPNTEAFF
TGTGCCAGCAGCTCGAGGACAGGTCCGAACACTGAAGCTTTCTTT
>TRBJ1-5|NA|TRBV6-6|NA
CASSYGQYSNQPQHF
TGTGCCAGCAGTTACGGCCAGTATAGCAATCAGCCCCAGCATTTT
>TRBJ2-5|NA|TRBV15|NA
CATSRDQGRETQYF
TGTGCCACCAGCAGAGATCAGGGCAGAGAGACCCAGTACTTC
>TRBJ1-3|few|TRBV19|NA
CASSIGQRYSGNTIYF
TGTGCCAGTAGTATAGGACAGAGATACTCTGGAAACACCATATATTTT
>TRBJ2-1|NA|TRBV2|NA
CASRGGWRHNEQFF
TGTGCCAGCCGAGGAGGTTGGAGGCACAATGAGCAGTTCTTC
>TRBJ2-1|NA|TRBV27|NA
CASSLLGSSNEQFF
TGTGCCAGCAGTTTGCTGGGGAGCTCCAATGAGCAGTTCTTC
>TRBJ2-7|NA|TRBV9|TRBD1
CASSVGDSSAKEQYF
TGTGCCAGCAGCGTAGGGGACAGTTCCGCTAAAGAGCAGTACTTC
>TRBJ2-7|NA|TRBV10-2|TRBD2
CASMGILADNSYEQYF
TGCGCCAGCATGGGGATTCTAGCGGATAACTCCTACGAGCAGTACTTC
>TRBJ2-3|NA|TRBV9|NA
CASSAAEGPLHPDTQYF
TGTGCCAGCAGCGCAGCGGAGGGCCCGTTGCACCCAGATACGCAGTATTTT
>TRBJ2-7|NA|TRBV4-2|NA
CASKFLTSRSYEQYF
TGTGCCAGCAAGTTTCTCACTAGCCGATCCTACGAGCAGTACTTC
>TRBJ2-7|NA|TRBV4-1|NA
CASSQAPGLSSYEQYF
TGCGCCAGCAGCCAAGCCCCAGGACTATCGTCCTACGAGCAGTACTTC
>TRBJ1-1|NA|TRBV11-2|TRBD1
CASSWTGGTEAFF
TGTGCCAGCAGTTGGACAGGGGGAACTGAAGCTTTCTTT
>TRBJ2-7|NA|TRBV6-1|NA
CASSPGQWSSYEQYF
TGTGCCAGCAGTCCCGGACAGTGGAGCTCCTACGAGCAGTACTTC
>TRBJ2-1|NA|TRBV18|TRBD2
CASSPASGGLVNEQFF
TGTGCCAGCTCACCCGCTAGCGGGGGGCTGGTTAATGAGCAGTTCTTC
>TRBJ2-7|NA|TRBV9|NA
CASSPRTYSYEQYF
TGTGCCAGCAGCCCCCGGACTTACTCCTACGAGCAGTACTTC
>TRBJ1-3|NA|TRBV4-3|NA
CASSHPGSSGNTIYF
TGCGCCAGCAGCCACCCAGGGTCTTCTGGAAACACCATATATTTT